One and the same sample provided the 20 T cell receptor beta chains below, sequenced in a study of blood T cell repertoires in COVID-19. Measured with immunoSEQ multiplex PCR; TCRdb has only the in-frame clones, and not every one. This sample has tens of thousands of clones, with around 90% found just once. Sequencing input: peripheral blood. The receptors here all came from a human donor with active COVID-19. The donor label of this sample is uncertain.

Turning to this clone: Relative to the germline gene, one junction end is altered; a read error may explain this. CDR3 in DNA: TGTGCTAGCAGCTTATTACCAGGGTTTCAAGAGACCCAGTACTTC. Protein sequence: CASSLLPGFQETQYF. The chain couples TRBV7-7 to TRBJ2-5; a possible D gene is TRBD1 (5 bases). Germline V gene sequence: CDR1 SSHAT, CDR2 FNYEAQ (reference sequence). This CDR3 is built from 15 residues.

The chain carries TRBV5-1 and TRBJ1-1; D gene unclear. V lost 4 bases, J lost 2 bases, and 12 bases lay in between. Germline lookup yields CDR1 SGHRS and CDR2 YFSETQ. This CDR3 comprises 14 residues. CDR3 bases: TGCGCCAGCAGCCTCCTTGAGTCTAACACTGAAGCTTTCTTT. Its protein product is CASSLLESNTEAFF. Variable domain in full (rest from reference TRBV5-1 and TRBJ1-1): KAGVTQTPRYLIKTRGQQVTLSCSPISGHRSVSWYQQTPGQGLQFLFEYFSETQRNKGNFPGRFSGRQFSNSRSEMNVSTLELGDSALYLCASSLLESNTEAFFGQGTRLTVV.

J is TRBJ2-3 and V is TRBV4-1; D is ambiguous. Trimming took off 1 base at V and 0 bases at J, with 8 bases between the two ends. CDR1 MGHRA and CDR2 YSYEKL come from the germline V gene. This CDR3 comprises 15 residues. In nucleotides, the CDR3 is TGCGCCAGCAGCCAAGCACTATCTAGCACAGATACGCAGTATTTT. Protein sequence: CASSQALSSTDTQYF.

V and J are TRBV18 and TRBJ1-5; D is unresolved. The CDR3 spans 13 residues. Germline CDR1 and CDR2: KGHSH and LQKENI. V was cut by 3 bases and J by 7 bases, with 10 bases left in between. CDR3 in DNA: TGTGCCAGCTCACCCGCGGGTTACCAGCCCCAGCATTTT. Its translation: CASSPAGYQPQHF.

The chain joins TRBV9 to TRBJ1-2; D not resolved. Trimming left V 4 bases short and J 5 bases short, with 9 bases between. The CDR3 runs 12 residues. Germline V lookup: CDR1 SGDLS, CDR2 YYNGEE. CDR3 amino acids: CASSPLRYGYTF. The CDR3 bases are TGTGCCAGCAGCCCCCTCCGTTATGGCTACACCTTC.

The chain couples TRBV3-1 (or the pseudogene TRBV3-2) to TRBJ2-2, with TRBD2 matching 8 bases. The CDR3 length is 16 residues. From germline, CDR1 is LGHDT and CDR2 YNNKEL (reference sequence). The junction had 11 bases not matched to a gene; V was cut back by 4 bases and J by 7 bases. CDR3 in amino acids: CASSLKSGRGGGELFF. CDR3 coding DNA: TGTGCCAGCAGCCTTAAAAGCGGGAGAGGAGGCGGGGAGCTGTTTTTT.

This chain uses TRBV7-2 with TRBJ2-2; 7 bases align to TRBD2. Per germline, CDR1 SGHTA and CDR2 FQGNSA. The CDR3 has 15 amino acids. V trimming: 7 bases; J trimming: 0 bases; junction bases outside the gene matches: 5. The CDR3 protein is CASKVGGSNTGELFF. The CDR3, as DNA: TGTGCCAGCAAGGTCGGGGGGTCGAACACCGGGGAGCTGTTTTTT.

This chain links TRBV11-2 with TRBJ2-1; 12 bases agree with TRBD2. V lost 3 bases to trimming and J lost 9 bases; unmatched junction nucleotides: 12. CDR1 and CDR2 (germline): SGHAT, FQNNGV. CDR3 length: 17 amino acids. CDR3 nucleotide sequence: TGTGCCAGCAGCTTGTTCGCTAGCGGGAGGGCCAGGGGTGAGCAGTTCTTC. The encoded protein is CASSLFASGRARGEQFF. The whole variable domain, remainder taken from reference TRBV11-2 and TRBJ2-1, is EAGVAQSPRYKIIEKRQSVAFWCNPISGHATLYWYQQILGQGPKLLIQFQNNGVVDDSQLPKDRFSAERLKGVDSTLKIQPAKLEDSAVYLCASSLFASGRARGEQFFGPGTRLTVL.

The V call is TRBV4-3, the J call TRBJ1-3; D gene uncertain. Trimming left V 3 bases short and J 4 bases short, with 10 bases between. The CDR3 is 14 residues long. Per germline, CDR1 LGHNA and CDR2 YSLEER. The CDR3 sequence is CASSHFRRGNTIYF. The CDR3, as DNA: TGCGCCAGCAGCCACTTCAGGAGGGGAAACACCATATATTTT.

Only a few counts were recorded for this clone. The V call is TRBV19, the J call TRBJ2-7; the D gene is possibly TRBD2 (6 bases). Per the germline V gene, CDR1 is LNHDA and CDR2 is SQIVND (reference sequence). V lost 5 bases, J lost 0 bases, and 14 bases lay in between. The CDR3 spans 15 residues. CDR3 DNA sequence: TGTGCCAGTAGTCCCTCGGCGGGGAACTCCTACGAGCAGTACTTC. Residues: CASSPSAGNSYEQYF.

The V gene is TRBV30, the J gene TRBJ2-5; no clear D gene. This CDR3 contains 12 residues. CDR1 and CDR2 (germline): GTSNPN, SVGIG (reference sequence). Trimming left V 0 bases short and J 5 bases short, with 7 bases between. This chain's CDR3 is CAWSVGFETQYF. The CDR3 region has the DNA TGTGCCTGGAGTGTTGGCTTCGAGACCCAGTACTTC.

CDR3 residues: CATSDSREQFF. The DNA of the CDR3 is TGTGCCACCTCGGACAGTCGTGAGCAGTTCTTC. V and J are TRBV19 and TRBJ2-1, with D perhaps TRBD1 (6 bases). This CDR3 region has 11 residues. The germline V gene has CDR1 LNHDA and CDR2 SQIVND (reference sequence). V lost 10 bases, J lost 9 bases, and 13 bases lay in between.

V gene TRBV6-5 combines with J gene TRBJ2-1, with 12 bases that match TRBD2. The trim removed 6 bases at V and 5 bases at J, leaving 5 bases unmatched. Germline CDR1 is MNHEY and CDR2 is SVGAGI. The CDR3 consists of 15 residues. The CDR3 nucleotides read TGTGCCAGCAGCCTTACTAGCGGGAGGAACAATGAGCAGTTCTTC. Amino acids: CASSLTSGRNNEQFF.

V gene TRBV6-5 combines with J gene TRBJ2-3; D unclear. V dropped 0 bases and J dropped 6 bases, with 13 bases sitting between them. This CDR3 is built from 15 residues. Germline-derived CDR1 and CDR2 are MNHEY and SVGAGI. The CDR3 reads CASSYSETQTDTQYF. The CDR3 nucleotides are TGTGCCAGCAGTTACTCGGAGACCCAGACGGATACGCAGTATTTT.

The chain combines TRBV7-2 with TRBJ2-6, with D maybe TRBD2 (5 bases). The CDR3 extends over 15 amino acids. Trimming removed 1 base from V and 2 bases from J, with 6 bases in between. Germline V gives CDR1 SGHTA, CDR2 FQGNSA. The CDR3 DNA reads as TGTGCCAGCAGCTTAGGGGGAGCTGGGGCCAACGTCCTGACTTTC. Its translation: CASSLGGAGANVLTF.

The CDR3 nucleotides read TGTGCCAGCAGTAGACCGGGACTAGCGGACACCGGGGAGCTGTTTTTT. It yields the protein CASSRPGLADTGELFF. The chain combines TRBV27 with TRBJ2-2; 11 bases agree with TRBD2. The CDR3 is 16 amino acids. Germline-derived CDR1 and CDR2 are MNHEY and SMNVEV (reference sequence). Unmatched junction bases numbered 5, after V lost 5 bases and J lost 3 bases.

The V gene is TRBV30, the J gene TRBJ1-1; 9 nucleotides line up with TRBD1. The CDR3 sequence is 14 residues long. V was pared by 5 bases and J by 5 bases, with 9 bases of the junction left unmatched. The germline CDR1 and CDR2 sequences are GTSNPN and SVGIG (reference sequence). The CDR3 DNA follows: TGTGCCTGGGTGGGAGACAGGGGGGAGACTGAAGCTTTCTTT. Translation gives CAWVGDRGETEAFF.

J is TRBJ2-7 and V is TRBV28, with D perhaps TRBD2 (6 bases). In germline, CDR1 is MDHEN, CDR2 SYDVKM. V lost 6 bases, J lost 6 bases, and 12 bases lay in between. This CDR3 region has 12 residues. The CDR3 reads CASRTGLAEQYF. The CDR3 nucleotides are TGTGCCAGCAGAACGGGACTTGCCGAGCAGTACTTC.

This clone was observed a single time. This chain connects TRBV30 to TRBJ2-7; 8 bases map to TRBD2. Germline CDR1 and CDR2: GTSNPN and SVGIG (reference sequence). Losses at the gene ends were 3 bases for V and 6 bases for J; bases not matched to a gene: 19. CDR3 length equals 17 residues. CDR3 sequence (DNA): TGTGCCTGGAGCGGGGAGGAGGGACTAGGTTTTGGTCGCGAGCAGTACTTC. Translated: CAWSGEEGLGFGREQYF.

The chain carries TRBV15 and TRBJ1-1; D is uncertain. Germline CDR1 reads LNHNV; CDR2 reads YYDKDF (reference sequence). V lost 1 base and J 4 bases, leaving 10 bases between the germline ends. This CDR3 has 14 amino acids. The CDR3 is CATSRVKASTEAFF. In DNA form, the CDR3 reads TGTGCCACCAGCAGAGTGAAAGCAAGCACTGAAGCTTTCTTT.